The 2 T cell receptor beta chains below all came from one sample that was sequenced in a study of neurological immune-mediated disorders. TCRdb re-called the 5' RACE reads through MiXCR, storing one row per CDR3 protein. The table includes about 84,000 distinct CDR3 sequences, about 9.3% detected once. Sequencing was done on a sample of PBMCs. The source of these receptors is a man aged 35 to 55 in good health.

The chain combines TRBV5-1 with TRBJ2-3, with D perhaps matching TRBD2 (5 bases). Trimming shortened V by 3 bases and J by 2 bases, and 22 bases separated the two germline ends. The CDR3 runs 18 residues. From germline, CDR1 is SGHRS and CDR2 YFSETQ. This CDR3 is CASSSGRILPSSTDTQYF. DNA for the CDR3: TGCGCCAGCAGCTCCGGGCGGATACTGCCTAGCTCCACAGATACGCAGTATTTT. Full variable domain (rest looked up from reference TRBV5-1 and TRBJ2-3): KAGVTQTPRYLIKTRGQQVTLSCSPISGHRSVSWYQQTPGQGLQFLFEYFSETQRNKGNFPGRFSGRQFSNSRSEMNVSTLELGDSALYLCASSSGRILPSSTDTQYFGPGTRLTVL.

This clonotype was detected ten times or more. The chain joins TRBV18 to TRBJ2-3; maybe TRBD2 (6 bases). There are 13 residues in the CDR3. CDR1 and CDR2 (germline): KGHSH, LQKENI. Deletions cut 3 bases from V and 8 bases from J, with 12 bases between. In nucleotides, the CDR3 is TGTGCCAGCTCACCTGCAGTGGAGGGTACGCAGTATTTT. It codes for CASSPAVEGTQYF.